This T cell receptor beta chain derives from a study of shared T cell receptors in the human thymus (dated by TCRdb to about 2021). Regarding the research as a whole: The study examined how the human thymus generates shared, self-reactive T-cell receptor alpha chains.

The CDR1 and CDR2 encoded by the germline V gene (reference sequence) are SEHNR and FQNEAQ. The junction shows trimming of 4 bases on V and 7 bases on J, plus 14 bases between the germline ends. The CDR3 starts with the cysteine, ends with the phenylalanine, and has 13 residues. Just CDR3 DNA is preserved here, 39 bases in frame from base 1. A note on this clone: Its cognate antigen has yet to be identified. No much larger clone exists at a distance of one base, and base qualities are not known.

The method behind the library was the immunoSEQ multiplex PCR assay. The immuneACCESS repertoire file appears here via TCRdb, limited to in-frame rearrangements. These files lack a portion of the clones; in checked studies, under half of the deficit traces to unresolved V genes, and the cause of the others is not known. The sample yields about 660,000 clones; 88% were counted once. The ten top clones hold about 0.01% of the sample. These same data were also listed under a study on human thymus T cells. In that second paper, the authors write: In Finland, the donors were immunologically healthy infants who were having open corrective cardiac surgery for congenital heart defects. Thymus tissue was obtained as surgical resects removed during corrective cardiac surgery. V and J gene segment usage appeared biased in both thymic and peripheral blood repertoires. According to the related research, thymic TCR repertoires were highly overlapping among unrelated individuals. The study described the TCR alpha and beta repertoires in about eight infant thymus samples and a handful of matching peripheral blood samples. Donor ages ranging from roughly 6 to 250 days were recorded, and a handful of male and two female infants were included in the cohort. Thymocytes were mechanically released from the tissue and were stored as pellets of 10-30 million cells at -70 degrees C. A QIAsymphony instrument was used to extract genomic DNA from the frozen cell pellets. The immunoSEQ multiplex PCR assay was used to amplify the TCRB and TCRAD loci from a standardized quantity of quality-controlled genomic DNA. The V(D)J region was spanned by amplicons of a length sufficient to cover the CDR3 and to identify V and J genes. The commercial immunoSEQ service was used to sequence amplicons on an Illumina platform. Primer bias and sequencing errors were corrected as previously described, and TCRAD and TCRB definitions were based on the IMGT database. The repertoires were analysed using immunoSEQ Analyzer 3.0 and VDJTools for basic statistics, V/J segment usage, diversity estimates, rarefaction and pairwise overlap. To estimate diversity, the Chao1, ChaoE, Efron-Thisted, Shannon and inverse Simpson indices were applied, and diversity was also estimated on datasets down-sampled to the smallest sample. For repertoire overlap, CDR3 nucleotide sequence, V gene and J gene had to match strictly, and clustering was done by Jaccard-based multidimensional scaling. On average, thymus samples yielded around 850,000 unique TCRB clonotypes, whereas blood samples yielded approximately 84,000.

This chain joins TRBV7-9 to TRBJ2-7; TRBD2 is possibly the D segment (6 matching bases). Sequencing input: thymocytes. The sequence was collected from a boy in the first two years of life with a congenital heart defect. Donor details come from another sample of the same person, matched by shared clones. CDR3 reads: CASSSLGGGEQYF. Here is the DNA: TGTGCCAGCAGCTCCCTCGGGGGTGGTGAGCAGTACTTC.